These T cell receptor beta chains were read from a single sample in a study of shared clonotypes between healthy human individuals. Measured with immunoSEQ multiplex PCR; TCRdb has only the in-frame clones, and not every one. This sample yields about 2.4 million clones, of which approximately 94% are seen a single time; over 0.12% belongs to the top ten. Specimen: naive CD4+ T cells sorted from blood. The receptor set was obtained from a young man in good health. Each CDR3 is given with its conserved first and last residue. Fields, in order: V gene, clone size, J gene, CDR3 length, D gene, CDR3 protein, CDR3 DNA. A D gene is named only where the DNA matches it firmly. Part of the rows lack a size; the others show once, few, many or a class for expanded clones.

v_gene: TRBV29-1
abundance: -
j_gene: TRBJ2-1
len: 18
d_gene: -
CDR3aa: CSVEPQRANVSSYNEQFF
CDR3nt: TGCAGCGTTGAACCTCAACGGGCTAACGTAAGCTCCTACAATGAGCAGTTCTTC

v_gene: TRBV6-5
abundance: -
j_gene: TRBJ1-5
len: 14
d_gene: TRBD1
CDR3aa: CASSSTGGGQPQHF
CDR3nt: TGTGCCAGCAGTAGTACAGGGGGCGGTCAGCCCCAGCATTTT

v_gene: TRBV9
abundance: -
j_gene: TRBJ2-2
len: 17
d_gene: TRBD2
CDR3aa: CASSQHGGTTNTGELFF
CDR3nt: TGTGCCAGCAGCCAACATGGGGGGACTACCAACACCGGGGAGCTGTTTTTT

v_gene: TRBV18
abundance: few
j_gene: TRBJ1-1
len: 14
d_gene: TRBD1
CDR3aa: CASSPRQGMTEAFF
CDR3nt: TGTGCCAGCTCACCACGACAGGGGATGACTGAAGCTTTCTTT

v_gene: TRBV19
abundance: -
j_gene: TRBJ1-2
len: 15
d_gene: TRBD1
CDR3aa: CASSMGSTGNYGYTF
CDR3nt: TGTGCCAGTAGTATGGGATCGACAGGGAACTATGGCTACACCTTC

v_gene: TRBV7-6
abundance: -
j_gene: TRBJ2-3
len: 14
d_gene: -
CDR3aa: CASSLFESTDTQYF
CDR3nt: TGTGCCAGCAGCTTATTCGAGAGCACAGATACGCAGTATTTT

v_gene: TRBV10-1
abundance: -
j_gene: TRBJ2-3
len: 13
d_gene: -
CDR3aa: CASSQADTDTQYF
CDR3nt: TGCGCCAGCAGTCAGGCCGACACAGATACGCAGTATTTT

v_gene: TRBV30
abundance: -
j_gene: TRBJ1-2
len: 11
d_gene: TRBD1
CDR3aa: CAWSATGAPYF
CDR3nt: TGTGCCTGGAGTGCTACAGGGGCCCCCTACTTC

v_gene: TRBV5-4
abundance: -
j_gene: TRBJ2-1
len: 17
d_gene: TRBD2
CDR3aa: CASSPGGLAGGPHEQFF
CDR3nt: TGTGCCAGCAGCCCGGGAGGATTGGCGGGAGGGCCCCATGAGCAGTTCTTC

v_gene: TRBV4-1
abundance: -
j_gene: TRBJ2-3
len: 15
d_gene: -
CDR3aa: CASSPLGIAVDTQYF
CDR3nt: TGCGCCAGCAGCCCCCTCGGGATAGCAGTAGATACGCAGTATTTT

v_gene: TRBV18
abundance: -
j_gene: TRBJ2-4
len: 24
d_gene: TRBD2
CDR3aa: CASSQIRLAGVLSNPELAKNIQYF
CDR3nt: TGTGCCAGCTCACAAATCCGGCTAGCGGGGGTGTTGAGCAACCCAGAACTAGCCAAAAACATTCAGTACTTC

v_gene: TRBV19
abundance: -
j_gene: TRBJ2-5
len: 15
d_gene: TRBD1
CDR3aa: CASSLTGVRQETQYF
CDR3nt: TGTGCCAGTAGTTTGACAGGGGTGCGGCAAGAGACCCAGTACTTC

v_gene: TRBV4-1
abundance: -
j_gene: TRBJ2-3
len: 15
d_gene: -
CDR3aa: CASSQGLTDTDTQYF
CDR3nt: TGCGCCAGCAGCCAGGGACTGACAGACACAGATACGCAGTATTTT

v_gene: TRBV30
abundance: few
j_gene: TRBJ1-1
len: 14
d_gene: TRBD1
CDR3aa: CAWSSTGGWTEAFF
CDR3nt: TGTGCCTGGAGTTCGACAGGGGGCTGGACTGAAGCTTTCTTT

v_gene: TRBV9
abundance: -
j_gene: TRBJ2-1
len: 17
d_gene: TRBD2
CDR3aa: CASSGGGTSGRYLEQFF
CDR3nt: TGTGCCAGCAGCGGCGGGGGGACTAGCGGGAGATACCTTGAGCAGTTCTTC

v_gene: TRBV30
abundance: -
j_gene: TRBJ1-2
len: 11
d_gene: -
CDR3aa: CAWGQNYGYTF
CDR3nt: TGTGCCTGGGGACAGAACTATGGCTACACCTTC

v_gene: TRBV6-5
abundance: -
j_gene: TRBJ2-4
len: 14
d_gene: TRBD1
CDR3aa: CASSRGTGENIQYF
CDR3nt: TGTGCCAGCAGTCGTGGGACAGGGGAAAACATTCAGTACTTC

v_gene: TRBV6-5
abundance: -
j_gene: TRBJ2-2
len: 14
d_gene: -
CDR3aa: CASRPQSNTGELFF
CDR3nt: TGTGCCAGCAGACCCCAGAGCAACACCGGGGAGCTGTTTTTT

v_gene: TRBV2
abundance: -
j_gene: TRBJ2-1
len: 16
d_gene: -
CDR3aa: CASTAVGGTSYNEQFF
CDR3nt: TGTGCCAGCACCGCAGTTGGGGGGACCAGCTACAATGAGCAGTTCTTC

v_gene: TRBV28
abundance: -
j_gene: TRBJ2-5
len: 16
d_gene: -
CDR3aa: CASSLIGFKGPETQYF
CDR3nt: TGTGCCAGCAGTTTAATCGGCTTTAAAGGACCAGAGACCCAGTACTTC

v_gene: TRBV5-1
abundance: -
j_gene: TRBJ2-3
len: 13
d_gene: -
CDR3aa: CASSSFSTDTQYF
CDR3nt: TGCGCCAGCAGCTCCTTTAGCACAGATACGCAGTATTTT

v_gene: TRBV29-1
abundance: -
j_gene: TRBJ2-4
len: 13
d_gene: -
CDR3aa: CSVEEPADRVQYF
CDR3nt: TGCAGCGTTGAAGAGCCAGCAGACCGCGTTCAGTACTTC

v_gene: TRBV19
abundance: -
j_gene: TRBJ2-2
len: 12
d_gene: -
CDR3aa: CASSIEAGELFF
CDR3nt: TGTGCCAGTAGTATAGAAGCCGGGGAGCTGTTTTTT

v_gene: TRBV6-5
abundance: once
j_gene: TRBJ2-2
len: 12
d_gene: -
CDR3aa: CASSYVAGELFF
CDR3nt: TGTGCCAGCAGTTACGTCGCCGGGGAGCTGTTTTTT

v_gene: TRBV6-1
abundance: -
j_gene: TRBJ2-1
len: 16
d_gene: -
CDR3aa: CASSGGGGRGYNEQFF
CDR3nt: TGTGCCAGCAGTGGTGGTGGGGGGAGAGGGTACAATGAGCAGTTCTTC

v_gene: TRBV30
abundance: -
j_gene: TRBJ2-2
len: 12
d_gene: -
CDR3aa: CAWSQRPGELFF
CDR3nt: TGTGCCTGGAGTCAAAGACCCGGGGAGCTGTTTTTT

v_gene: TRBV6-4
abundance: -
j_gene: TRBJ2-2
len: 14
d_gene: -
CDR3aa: CATLKTSAGGELFF
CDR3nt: TGTGCCACCCTTAAGACTTCCGCGGGCGGGGAGCTGTTTTTT

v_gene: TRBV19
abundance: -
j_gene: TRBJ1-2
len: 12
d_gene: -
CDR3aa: CASSTTAYGYTF
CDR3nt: TGTGCCAGTAGTACTACAGCCTATGGCTACACCTTC

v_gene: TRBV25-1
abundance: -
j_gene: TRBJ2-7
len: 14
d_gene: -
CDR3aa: CASRRHPDSYEQYF
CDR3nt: TGTGCCAGCCGAAGACACCCGGACTCCTACGAGCAGTACTTC

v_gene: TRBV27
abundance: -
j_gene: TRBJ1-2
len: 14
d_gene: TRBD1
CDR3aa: CASSSSRQGPGYTF
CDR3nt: TGTGCCAGCAGTTCCTCGCGACAGGGGCCCGGCTACACCTTC

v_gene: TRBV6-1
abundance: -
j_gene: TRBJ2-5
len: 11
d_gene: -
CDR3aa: CASSDLETQYF
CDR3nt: TGTGCCAGCAGTGACCTAGAGACCCAGTACTTC

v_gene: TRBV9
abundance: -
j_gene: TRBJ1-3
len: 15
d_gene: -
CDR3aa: CASSVESQGRNTIYF
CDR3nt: TGTGCCAGCAGCGTTGAGTCCCAGGGGAGAAACACCATATATTTT

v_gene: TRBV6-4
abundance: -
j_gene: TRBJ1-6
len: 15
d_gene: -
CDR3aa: CASSAVVSLGSPLHF
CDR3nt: TGTGCCAGCAGTGCGGTGGTTTCACTCGGATCACCCCTCCACTTT

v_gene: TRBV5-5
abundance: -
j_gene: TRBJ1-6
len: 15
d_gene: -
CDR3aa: CASSFEGRYNSPLHF
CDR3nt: TGTGCCAGCAGCTTTGAGGGGCGATATAATTCACCCCTCCACTTT

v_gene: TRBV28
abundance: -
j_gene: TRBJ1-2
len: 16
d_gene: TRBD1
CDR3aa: CASSPSPGQVLGGYTF
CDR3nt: TGTGCCAGCAGTCCTTCCCCGGGACAGGTCCTCGGAGGCTACACCTTC

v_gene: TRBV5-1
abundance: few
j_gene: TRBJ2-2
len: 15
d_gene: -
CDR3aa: CASSLGHANTGELFF
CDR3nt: TGCGCCAGCAGCTTGGGACATGCGAACACCGGGGAGCTGTTTTTT

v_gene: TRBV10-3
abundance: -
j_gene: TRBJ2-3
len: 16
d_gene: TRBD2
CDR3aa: CAISIGGLAGADTQYF
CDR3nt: TGTGCCATCAGTATTGGAGGACTAGCGGGAGCCGATACGCAGTATTTT

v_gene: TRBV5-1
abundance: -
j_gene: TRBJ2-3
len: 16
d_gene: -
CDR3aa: CASSLPAVKRTDTQYF
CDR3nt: TGCGCCAGCAGCTTGCCCGCAGTTAAACGGACAGATACGCAGTATTTT

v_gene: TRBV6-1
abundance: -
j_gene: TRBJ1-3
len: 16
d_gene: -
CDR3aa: CASSERQAISGNTIYF
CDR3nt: TGTGCCAGCAGTGAACGACAGGCCATTTCTGGAAACACCATATATTTT

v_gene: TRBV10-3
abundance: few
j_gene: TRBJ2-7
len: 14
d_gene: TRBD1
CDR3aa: CAINTGTGSYEQYF
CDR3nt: TGTGCCATCAATACTGGGACAGGCTCCTACGAGCAGTACTTC

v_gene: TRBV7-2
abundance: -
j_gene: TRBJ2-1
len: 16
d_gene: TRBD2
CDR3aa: CASSLDGLAGVNEQFF
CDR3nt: TGTGCCAGCAGCTTAGACGGGCTAGCGGGAGTCAATGAGCAGTTCTTC

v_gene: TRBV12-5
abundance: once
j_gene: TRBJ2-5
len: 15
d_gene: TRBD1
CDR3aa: CASGPGTAVQETQYF
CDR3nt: TGTGCTAGTGGTCCAGGGACAGCCGTTCAAGAGACCCAGTACTTC

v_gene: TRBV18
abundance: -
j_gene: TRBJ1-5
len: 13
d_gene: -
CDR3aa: CASSPGEGQPQHF
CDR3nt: TGTGCCAGCTCACCAGGGGAAGGGCAGCCCCAGCATTTT

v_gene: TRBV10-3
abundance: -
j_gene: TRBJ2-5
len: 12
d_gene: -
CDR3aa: CAISEGGETQYF
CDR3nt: TGTGCCATCAGTGAAGGGGGAGAGACCCAGTACTTC

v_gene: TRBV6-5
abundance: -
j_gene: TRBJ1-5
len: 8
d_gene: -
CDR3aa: CARRPQHF
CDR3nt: TGTGCCAGGAGACCGCAGCATTTT

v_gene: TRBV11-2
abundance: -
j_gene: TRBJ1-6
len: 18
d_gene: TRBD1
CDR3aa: CASSLTGDRRTYNSPLHF
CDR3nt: TGTGCCAGCAGCTTGACAGGGGATAGGAGAACCTATAATTCACCCCTCCACTTT

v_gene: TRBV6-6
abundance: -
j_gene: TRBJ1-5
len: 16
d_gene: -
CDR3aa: CASSYPVAGRTQPQHF
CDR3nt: TGTGCCAGCAGTTACCCTGTCGCAGGGAGAACTCAGCCCCAGCATTTT

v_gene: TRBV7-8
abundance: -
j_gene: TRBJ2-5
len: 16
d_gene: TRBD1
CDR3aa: CASSRAGQVFQETQYF
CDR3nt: TGTGCCAGCAGCCGCGCGGGACAGGTTTTCCAAGAGACCCAGTACTTC

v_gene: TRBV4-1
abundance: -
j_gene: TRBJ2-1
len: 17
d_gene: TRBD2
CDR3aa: CASSQDDGGGVYNEQFF
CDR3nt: TGCGCCAGCAGCCAAGATGATGGCGGGGGAGTCTACAATGAGCAGTTCTTC

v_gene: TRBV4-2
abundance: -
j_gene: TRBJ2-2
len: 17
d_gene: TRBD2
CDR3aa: CASSQDGLADNTGELFF
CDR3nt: TGTGCCAGCAGCCAAGATGGGCTAGCGGATAACACCGGGGAGCTGTTTTTT

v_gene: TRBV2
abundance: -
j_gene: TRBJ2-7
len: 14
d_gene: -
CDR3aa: CASSGSESSYEQYF
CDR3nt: TGTGCCAGCTCAGGGTCAGAGAGCTCCTACGAGCAGTACTTC

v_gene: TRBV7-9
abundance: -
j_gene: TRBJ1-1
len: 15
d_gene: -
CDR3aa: CASSLRGGSNTEAFF
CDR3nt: TGTGCCAGCAGCCTCAGGGGAGGATCGAACACTGAAGCTTTCTTT

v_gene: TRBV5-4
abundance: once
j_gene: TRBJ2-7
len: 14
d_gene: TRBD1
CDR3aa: CASSPSDRVHEQYF
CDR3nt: TGTGCCAGCAGCCCCTCGGACAGGGTCCACGAGCAGTACTTC

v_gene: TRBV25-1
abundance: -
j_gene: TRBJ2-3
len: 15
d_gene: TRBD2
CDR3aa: CASSGVAGHTDTQYF
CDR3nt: TGTGCCAGCAGTGGGGTAGCGGGGCACACAGATACGCAGTATTTT

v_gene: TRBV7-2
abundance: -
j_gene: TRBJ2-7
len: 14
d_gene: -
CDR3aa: CASRPGAATYEQYF
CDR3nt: TGTGCCAGCAGACCAGGGGCTGCAACCTACGAGCAGTACTTC

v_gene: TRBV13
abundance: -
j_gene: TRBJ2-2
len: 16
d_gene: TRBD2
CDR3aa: CASSFGLAANTGELFF
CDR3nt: TGTGCCAGCAGCTTCGGACTAGCGGCGAACACCGGGGAGCTGTTTTTT

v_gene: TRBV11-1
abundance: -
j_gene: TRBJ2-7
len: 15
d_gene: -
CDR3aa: CASSLEQTEMWEQYF
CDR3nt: TGTGCCAGCAGCTTAGAACAGACCGAGATGTGGGAGCAGTACTTC

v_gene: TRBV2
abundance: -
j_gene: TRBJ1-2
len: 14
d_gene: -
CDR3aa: CASSEVTANYGYTF
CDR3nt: TGTGCCAGCAGTGAAGTAACGGCTAACTATGGCTACACCTTC

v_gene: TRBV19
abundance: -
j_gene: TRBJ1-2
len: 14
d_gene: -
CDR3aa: CASTKYTGAEGYTF
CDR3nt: TGTGCCAGTACGAAATACACGGGGGCGGAAGGCTACACCTTC